The 21 T cell receptor beta chains reported below all come from one sample, sequenced in a study of vaccination and CD4 T cells after COVID-19. As to treatment: approximately 9-day PBMC culture with coronavirus spike peptide pools or control peptides (ViraFEST assay). No antigens are known for them. An Oncomine TCR Beta short-read assay was used to sequence the DNA from cultured CD4+ T cells. TCRdb itself ran the PCR reads through MiXCR, one entry per CDR3 protein. The data contain some 7,100 distinct CDR3 sequences, under 65% of them singletons. Sequencing was carried out using CD4+ T cells from blood, cultured in vitro. The receptors here all came from a human donor who had recovered from COVID-19.

The chain links TRBV19 to TRBJ2-1, with 7 bases fitting TRBD1. Germline V gives CDR1 LNHDA, CDR2 SQIVND (reference sequence). This CDR3 comprises 15 residues. The V gene end was trimmed by 7 bases and the J gene end by 5 bases; junction bases not matched to a gene: 11. CDR3 nucleotide sequence: TGTGCCAGTACTGAGGGTTCCGGGACAGACAATGAGCAGTTCTTC. This encodes CASTEGSGTDNEQFF.

This chain links TRBV6-1 with TRBJ2-2; D possibly corresponds to TRBD1 (6 bases). V was cut by 7 bases and J by 7 bases, with 13 bases left in between. The germline CDR1 and CDR2 sequences are MNHNS and SASEGT. This CDR3 is 13 amino acids long. Written as DNA, the CDR3 is TGTGCCAGCACACTATTAGGGGGCGGGGAGCTGTTTTTT. The encoded protein is CASTLLGGGELFF.

This clonotype was seen a handful of times. The chain joins TRBV20-1 to TRBJ1-1; maybe TRBD1 (6 bases). The germline CDR1 and CDR2 sequences are DFQATT and SNEGSKA (reference sequence). V lost 7 bases and J lost 0, with 12 bases in between. CDR3 length: 13 residues. DNA for the CDR3: TGCAGTGGTACACAGGGAATGAACACTGAAGCTTTCTTT. It translates to CSGTQGMNTEAFF.

This chain links TRBV5-6 with TRBJ2-1; 9 bases are shared with TRBD2. This CDR3 is 14 amino acids long. V trimming: 5 bases; J trimming: 14 bases; junction bases outside the gene matches: 14. Germline V gene lookup returns CDR1 SGHDT and CDR2 YYEEEE. The CDR3 bases are TGTGCCAGCAGGCGCGGCCTGACTAGCGGCCCGGAGTTCTTC. This gives the protein CASRRGLTSGPEFF. Complete variable domain (other parts from reference TRBV5-6 and TRBJ2-1): DAGVTQSPTHLIKTRGQQVTLRCSPKSGHDTVSWYQQALGQGPQFIFQYYEEEERQRGNFPDRFSGHQFPNYSSELNVNALLLGDSALYLCASRRGLTSGPEFFGPGTRLTVL.

The rearrangement uses TRBV19 and TRBJ1-1; maybe TRBD1 (5 bases). The CDR3 runs 12 residues. Germline CDR1 and CDR2: LNHDA and SQIVND (reference sequence). V was cut by 7 bases and J by 4 bases, with 10 bases left in between. The CDR3 region has the DNA TGTGCCAGTAAGCAGGGTCCCACTGAAGCTTTCTTT. This encodes CASKQGPTEAFF. Using reference TRBV19 and TRBJ1-1 for the parts outside the CDR3, the full variable domain is DGGITQSPKYLFRKEGQNVTLSCEQNLNHDAMYWYRQDPGQGLRLIYYSQIVNDFQKGDIAEGYSVSREKKESFPLTVTSAQKNPTAFYLCASKQGPTEAFFGQGTRLTVV.

This chain uses TRBV2 with TRBJ1-6, with D unclear. Trimming removed 4 bases from V and 6 bases from J, with 10 bases in between. The CDR3 sequence is 14 residues long. The germline CDR1 and CDR2 sequences are SNHLY and FYNNEI. The CDR3 is CASSVTRTNSPLHF. The CDR3, as DNA: TGTGCCAGCAGTGTGACAAGGACTAATTCACCCCTCCACTTT. Using reference TRBV2 and TRBJ1-6 for the parts outside the CDR3, the full variable domain is EPEVTQTPSHQVTQMGQEVILRCVPISNHLYFYWYRQILGQKVEFLVSFYNNEISEKSEIFDDQFSVERPDGSNFTLKIRSTKLEDSAMYFCASSVTRTNSPLHFGNGTRLTVT.

The chain has TRBV24-1 and TRBJ2-5, with TRBD1 matching 10 bases. The CDR3 sequence is 16 residues long. Looked up from germline, CDR1 is KGHDR and CDR2 is SFDVKD. V was pared by 3 bases and J by 4 bases, with 7 bases of the junction left unmatched. The CDR3 loop reads CATSDPGQGSSETQYF. In nucleotides, the CDR3 is TGTGCCACCAGTGATCCGGGACAGGGGTCTTCAGAGACCCAGTACTTC.

The chain has TRBV29-1 and TRBJ1-2; TRBD1 matches 8 bases. This CDR3 comprises 16 residues. CDR1 SQVTM and CDR2 ANQGSEA come from the germline V gene. Trimming at V came to 0 bases and at J to 3 bases, leaving 9 bases not matched to a gene. In nucleotides, the CDR3 is TGCAGCGTTGAAGAGCTCAGACAGGGGATCTACTATGGCTACACCTTC. Translated: CSVEELRQGIYYGYTF.

The chain carries TRBV10-3 and TRBJ1-6, with TRBD1 matching over 9 bases. The CDR3 covers 14 residues. Germline V lookup: CDR1 ENHRY, CDR2 SYGVKD. The ends lost 9 bases at V and 6 bases at J; junction bases unmatched: 6. DNA for the CDR3: TGTGCCATTACAGGGGGCGACGGTAATTCACCCCTCCACTTT. Amino acids: CAITGGDGNSPLHF.

As concerns this clonotype: A junction end diverges from the germline sequence, so it may reflect a read error. The chain carries TRBV7-8 and TRBJ2-5; D is possibly TRBD2 (6 bases). CDR1 SGHVS and CDR2 FQNEAQ come from the germline V gene. CDR3 length: 16 residues. CDR3 loop: CASTIQTLGGAETRYF. The CDR3 DNA follows: TGTGCCAGCACCATTCAGACCCTCGGGGGAGCGGAGACCCGGTACTTC.

This sequence joins TRBV7-8 and TRBJ1-1, with D possibly being TRBD1 (5 bases). The germline V gene encodes CDR1 SGHVS and CDR2 FQNEAQ. Trimming shortened V by 0 bases and J by 3 bases, and 14 bases separated the two germline ends. This CDR3 is 16 amino acids long. The CDR3 protein is CASSLANIARDTEAFF. CDR3 bases: TGTGCCAGCAGCTTAGCGAACATCGCCAGGGACACTGAAGCTTTCTTT. Filled out from reference TRBV7-8 and TRBJ1-1, the complete variable domain reads GAGVSQSPRYKVAKRGQDVALRCDPISGHVSLFWYQQALGQGPEFLTYFQNEAQLDKSGLPSDRFFAERPEGSVSTLKIQRTQQEDSAVYLCASSLANIARDTEAFFGQGTRLTVV.

J is TRBJ2-5 and V is TRBV7-6, with TRBD2 matching over 7 bases. This CDR3 has 17 amino acids. The germline gives CDR1 SGHVS, CDR2 FNYEAQ. V gave up 1 base and J gave up 2 bases; unmatched junction bases: 10. In nucleotides, the CDR3 is TGTGCCAGCAGCTTAGGAAGTGGCAGCGGGGTTCAAGAGACCCAGTACTTC. It encodes CASSLGSGSGVQETQYF.

Only a few counts were recorded for this clonotype. The chain links TRBV19 to TRBJ1-5; TRBD1 matches at 7 bases. The CDR3 runs 13 residues. J lost 2 bases, V lost 6 bases, and 1 base had no gene match. The germline gives CDR1 LNHDA, CDR2 SQIVND (reference sequence). The CDR3 DNA sequence: TGTGCCAGTAGAGGGACAGGCAATCAGCCCCAGCATTTT. It codes for CASRGTGNQPQHF. The whole variable domain, remainder taken from reference TRBV19 and TRBJ1-5, is DGGITQSPKYLFRKEGQNVTLSCEQNLNHDAMYWYRQDPGQGLRLIYYSQIVNDFQKGDIAEGYSVSREKKESFPLTVTSAQKNPTAFYLCASRGTGNQPQHFGDGTRLSIL.

With regard to this clonotype: The DNA is left out, because the CDR3 cannot be placed on it with certainty; the CDR3 is given as TCRdb lists it. The chain joins TRBV7-5 to TRBJ1-6; the D call TRBD1 from the table was never checked on the DNA. TRBV7-5 is a listed pseudogene. From its first to its last residue, the CDR3 has 21 amino acids. The CDR3 protein is CISVPEASRDRGNAYNSPLHF.

This clonotype showed up just a few times. The chain employs TRBV10-3 and TRBJ1-1; 9 nucleotides align to TRBD1. Germline lookup yields CDR1 ENHRY and CDR2 SYGVKD. This CDR3 comprises 14 residues. V trimming: 5 bases; J trimming: 6 bases; junction bases outside the gene matches: 7. CDR3 loop: CAISTRQGGAEAFF. The CDR3, as DNA: TGTGCCATCAGTACCCGACAGGGGGGTGCTGAAGCTTTCTTT.

This clonotype was seen a few times. The chain has TRBV15 and TRBJ1-1; D may be TRBD1 (5 bases). The length of the CDR3 is 15 residues. The V and J ends lost 3 bases and 1 base respectively, with 12 bases between them. Looked up from germline, CDR1 is LNHNV and CDR2 is YYDKDF (reference sequence). Written as DNA, the CDR3 is TGTGCCACCAGCAGCTATAGACAGCCGAACACTGAAGCTTTCTTT. As protein: CATSSYRQPNTEAFF.

This chain links TRBV10-1 with TRBJ2-1; D is unclear. The V end was cut by 5 bases, the J end by 5 bases, with 13 bases between. The germline CDR1 and CDR2 sequences are WNHNN and SYGVQD (reference sequence). The length of the CDR3 is 14 residues. CDR3 amino acids: CASSLSNYNNEQFF. DNA of the CDR3: TGCGCCAGCAGTCTATCGAATTACAACAATGAGCAGTTCTTC.

V usage is TRBV7-6 and J usage is TRBJ2-5; D perhaps matches TRBD2 (6 bases). The germline gives CDR1 SGHVS, CDR2 FNYEAQ. The CDR3 runs 16 residues. With 7 bases removed from V and 5 bases from J, the gap between germline ends came to 23 bases. The CDR3 DNA is TGTGCCAGCACCATTCAGACCCTCGGGGGAGCGGAGACCCAGTACTTC. Translated: CASTIQTLGGAETQYF.

The CDR3 reads CASSPKNTGELFF. The CDR3, as DNA: TGTGCCAGCAGCCCAAAGAACACCGGGGAGCTGTTTTTT. The chain has TRBV7-9 and TRBJ2-2; D remains unclear. Germline V lookup: CDR1 SEHNR, CDR2 FQNEAQ (reference sequence). The V gene lost 5 bases and the J gene lost 1 base, with 5 bases spanning the gap. The CDR3 totals 13 residues.

By its share, this clonotype is large. The chain combines TRBV7-9 with TRBJ2-6; D may match TRBD1 or TRBD2 (5 bases each). The CDR3 is 17 residues long. The germline V and J ends were trimmed by 5 bases and 1 base, with 15 bases remaining between them. Looked up from germline, CDR1 is SEHNR and CDR2 is FQNEAQ (reference sequence). In DNA form, the CDR3 reads TGTGCCAGCAGCCTTGCCGGGACCCATTCTGGGGCCAACGTCCTGACTTTC. This translates into CASSLAGTHSGANVLTF.

The CDR3 DNA reads as TGTGCCAGTAGTATATGGGGGACTAGCGGGGGCAGCTCCTACAATGAGCAGTTCTTC. Amino acid sequence: CASSIWGTSGGSSYNEQFF. This chain uses TRBV19 with TRBJ2-1, with 14 bases matching TRBD2. V shed 2 bases and J 0 bases; nucleotides not matched to a gene: 6. CDR1 is LNHDA, CDR2 SQIVND, per germline (reference sequence). This CDR3 comprises 19 residues.